This T cell receptor beta chain emerged from a study of shared clonotypes between healthy human individuals (dated by TCRdb to about 2020). Regarding the study in general: Three men and a couple of women, aged 18 to 49 years, made up the cohort. The study deeply sequenced blood TCR repertoires of 5 or 6 healthy adults to estimate repertoire size and the extent of clonotype sharing between individuals. For each donor, three plates each were used for CD4 naive and CD4 memory, two plates were used for CD8 naive, and one plate was used for CD8 memory. Libraries were prepared and TCR repertoires were sequenced by different laboratories using diverse techniques, in order to increase sequencing depth and limit assay-specific biases. Each donor's leukapheresis produced roughly between about 0.85 and 10 billion PBMCs.

Healthy HIV-negative adults with no recently reported acute infections or vaccinations were included as donors. Only Caucasian adults living in Nashville, Tennessee, USA were represented among the donors. CD4+ T cells were enriched through magnetic negative selection, after which naive cells were positively selected on CD45RA and the remaining negative fraction served as the memory subset. Blood was collected by leukapheresis, and PBMCs were isolated by Ficoll-Histopaque density gradient centrifugation and then cryopreserved in liquid nitrogen vapor phase. Purity and quantity of every magnetically sorted T cell population were checked by analytical flow cytometry. Genomic DNA was isolated from every sorted fraction and measured by UV absorbance on a Nanodrop 2000c. TCR CDR3 regions were amplified from genomic DNA by multiplex PCR using the deep immunoSEQ assay. Extracted genomic DNA from each cell subset was spread evenly across all wells of several immunoSEQ 96-well plates, with each plate serving as a replicate. Each replicate PCR for sorted subsets received about 200 ng genomic DNA, equal to tens of thousands of T cell genomes. Purified libraries were measured with a Qubit 3.0 fluorometer, size-checked on a Bioanalyzer 2100, and measured again with the KAPA Library Quantification kit. Each immunoSEQ 96-well plate was sequenced on its own single-read 150-cycle Illumina NextSeq 550 flow cell. The source study handled its data this way. Because the immunoSEQ output included only junctional sequences and no quality scores, the filtering could not be the same as the filtering used for full-length reads. Sequences were annotated with PyIR, a Python wrapper for IgBLAST v1.9, using IMGT germline references to assign V/J genes and CDR3. Any read was removed if the V/J assignment was weak (E-value above 1e-6), the CDR3 was missing, or the read contained stop codons, out-of-frame junctions, or ambiguous translated residues. V3J clonotypes were defined by identical inferred V gene, J gene, and CDR3 amino acid sequence. Percentage overlap between repertoires was computed as shared unique clonotypes divided by the size of the smaller repertoire. Richness of each repertoire was evaluated using RTK rarefaction, the Chao1 estimator, and Recon v2.1 estimates of unobserved clonotypes. Generation probabilities for all TCRbeta clonotypes obtained by the gDNA method from four donors were computed using OLGA. TCRdb took over this immuneACCESS table, retaining in-frame rearrangements with V and J assigned. Such tables are incomplete; in checked studies, under half of the missing clones stem from an unresolved V gene, and the remainder is unexplained. Clonal size and the V and J genes are those of that table, whereas D and trimming came from the DNA. The sample data list over 1.4 million clones, and more than 95% of these were observed just once. Approximately 1.1% of the sample is held by the ten biggest clonotypes.

Details on this clone: Its antigen is unknown. No base qualities exist here, and no much larger clone lies one base off it.

Taken from cysteine to phenylalanine, the CDR3 has 13 residues. Only the CDR3 DNA is retained, 39 bases long and in frame from the first base. The junction shows trimming of 6 bases on V and 3 bases on J, plus 12 bases between the germline ends. Per the germline V gene, SGHRS is the CDR1 and YFSETQ is the CDR2. Broad study findings and their caveats: Sampling was restricted to blood, and TCR repertoires in tissue are likely to differ from TCR repertoires in blood. Approximately 5% of naive CD4, around 3.5% of naive CD8, 2.3% of memory CD4, and more than 0.35% of memory CD8 clonotypes were shared across several donors. Pairwise subsampling led to the expectation that sequencing depth would affect the degree of clonotype sharing among donors. Because the study included a small number of donors, the genetic and exposure-history diversity represented was limited. Even with the large sequencing depth, rarefaction of the sorted-subset datasets indicated that sequencing was incomplete. Higher generation probabilities were observed for clonotypes shared by all four sorted-subset donors than for non-shared clonotypes. Naive subsets generally had larger estimated clonotype richness than memory subsets did.

The sequence was collected from a man between 25 and 39 years old in good health. This sequence uses TRBV5-1 and TRBJ1-1; the D gene cannot be named for sure. The specimen was naive CD4+ T cells sorted from blood. Reading the label with the study, this specimen's cell subset or site is: CD45RA+ positively selected. The CDR3 corresponds to CASTVTGDTEAFF. The sequenced DNA: TGCGCCAGCACCGTGACCGGGGACACTGAAGCTTTCTTT.